Detailed here is one T cell receptor beta chain. This specimen comes from a study of technical replicates of blood from a few donors. CDR3 length equals 14 residues. The germline gives CDR1 MNHNY, CDR2 SVGAGI (reference sequence). V dropped 2 bases and J dropped 4 bases, with 11 bases sitting between them. Clones were read by immunoSEQ multiplex PCR, and TCRdb kept only the in-frame ones, dropping some. The table has under 85,000 clones, around 92% seen once. This receptor was obtained from a human donor in good health. Sequencing was performed on T cells isolated from PBMCs. This chain uses TRBV6-6 with TRBJ1-1, with D tentatively TRBD1 (5 bases). CDR3 residues: CASSYGRGGTEAFF. In DNA form, the CDR3 reads TGTGCCAGCAGTTACGGAAGGGGAGGCACTGAAGCTTTCTTT.